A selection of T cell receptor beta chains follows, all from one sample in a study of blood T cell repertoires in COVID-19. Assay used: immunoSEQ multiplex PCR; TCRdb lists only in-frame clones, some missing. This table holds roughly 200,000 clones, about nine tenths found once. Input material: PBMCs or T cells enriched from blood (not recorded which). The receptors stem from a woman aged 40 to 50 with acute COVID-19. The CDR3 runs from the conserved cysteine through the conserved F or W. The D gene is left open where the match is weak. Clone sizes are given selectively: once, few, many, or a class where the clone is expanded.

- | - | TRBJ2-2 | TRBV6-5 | TGTGCCAGTGCGAGGAGGTTCGGGAACACCGGGGAGCTGTTTTTT | CASARRFGNTGELFF
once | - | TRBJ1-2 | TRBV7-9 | TGTGCCAGCAGTCACGGAGGGGTAGATGGCTACACCTTC | CASSHGGVDGYTF
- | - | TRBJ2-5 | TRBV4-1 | TGCGCCAGCAGCCCAACCCCGGGTGGAGGTATAGAGACCCAGTACTTC | CASSPTPGGGIETQYF
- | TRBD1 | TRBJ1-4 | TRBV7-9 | TGTGCCAGCAGCTGGGGGACAGGTGGGGAAAAACTGTTTTTT | CASSWGTGGEKLFF
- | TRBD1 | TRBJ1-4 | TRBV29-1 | TGCAGCGTTGCAGGGGGGTCTAATGAAAAACTGTTTTTT | CSVAGGSNEKLFF
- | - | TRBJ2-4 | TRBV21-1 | TGTGCCAGCAGCACTAAAAGACAGGGGGCGCGGGACATTCAGTACTTC | CASSTKRQGARDIQYF
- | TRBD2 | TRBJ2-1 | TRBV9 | TGTGCCAGCAGCGTAACGGTCCGCGGGGGGGCCCGGGTAAACAATGAGCAGTTCTTC | CASSVTVRGGARVNNEQFF
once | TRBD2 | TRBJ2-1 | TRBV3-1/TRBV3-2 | TGTGCCAGCAGCCAAGATGGTCCGGCGGGGGGATATTACAATGAGCAGTTCTTC | CASSQDGPAGGYYNEQFF
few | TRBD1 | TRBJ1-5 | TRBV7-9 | TGTGCCAGCAGCAAGGGACAGGGTGGCAATCAGCCCCAGCATTTT | CASSKGQGGNQPQHF
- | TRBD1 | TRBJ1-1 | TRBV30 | TGTGCCTGGAGTTTAGGGGGCGGGACACCGGGACAGGGAGCCTGGAACACTGAAGCTTTCTTT | CAWSLGGGTPGQGAWNTEAFF
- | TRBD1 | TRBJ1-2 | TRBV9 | TGTGCCAGCAGCCTACGGACAGGCCTTAACTATGGCTACACCTTC | CASSLRTGLNYGYTF
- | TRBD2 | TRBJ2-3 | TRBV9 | TGTGCCAGCAGCCCCCGCCCCCGGACTAGCGGGACAGATACGCAGTATTTT | CASSPRPRTSGTDTQYF
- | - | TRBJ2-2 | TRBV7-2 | TGTGCCAGCAGCTTATCTGTTTCGAACACCGGGGAGCTGTTTTTT | CASSLSVSNTGELFF
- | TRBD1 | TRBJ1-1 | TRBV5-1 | TGCGCCAGCAGCGGAACAGGGGGCGGCACTGAAGCTTTCTTT | CASSGTGGGTEAFF
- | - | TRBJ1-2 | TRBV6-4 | TGTGCCAGCAGCAAGACAGGCAACTATGGCTACACCTTC | CASSKTGNYGYTF
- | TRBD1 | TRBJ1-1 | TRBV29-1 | TGCAGCGCAGGAAGGGACAGGGGGCCCGAAGCTTTCTTT | CSAGRDRGPEAFF
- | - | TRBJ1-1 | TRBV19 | TGTGCCAGTACCTCAGGTTCGGTAGCTTTCTTT | CASTSGSVAFF
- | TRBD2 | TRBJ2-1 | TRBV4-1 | TGCGCCAGCAGCCATAAGATCCGAGACACTAGCGGGGATTTAGATGAGCAGTTCTTC | CASSHKIRDTSGDLDEQFF
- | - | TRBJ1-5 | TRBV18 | TGTGCCAGCTCACCTCCGCTCTCGGGGTTATCAGATCAGCCCCAGCATTTT | CASSPPLSGLSDQPQHF
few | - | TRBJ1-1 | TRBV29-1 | TGCAGCGTTGTCTCGGGATCGAGGGAAGCTTTCTTT | CSVVSGSREAFF
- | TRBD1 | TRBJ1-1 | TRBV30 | TGTGCCTGGAGATCCCCCGGGACAGTGAACACTGAAGCTTTCTTT | CAWRSPGTVNTEAFF
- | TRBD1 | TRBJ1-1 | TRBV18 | TGTGCCAGCTCACTCAAGGGGTCTGGACAGGGGGCTTTTGAAGCTTTCTTT | CASSLKGSGQGAFEAFF
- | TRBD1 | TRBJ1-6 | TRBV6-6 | TGTGCCAGCAGTCGATCTCAGGGACAGGGTAATTCACCCCTCCACTTT | CASSRSQGQGNSPLHF
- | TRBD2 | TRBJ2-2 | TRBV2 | TGTGCCAGCACCCTAACAGGACTAGCGAACACCGGGGAGCTGTTTTTT | CASTLTGLANTGELFF
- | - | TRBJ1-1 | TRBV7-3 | TGTGCCAGCAGCTTAACGGGGGCCTCCAGCACTGAAGCTTTCTTT | CASSLTGASSTEAFF